This T cell receptor beta chain is from a study of vaccination and CD4 T cells after COVID-19. Across the whole study: Sample collection from three convalescent patients took place at day 14 and days 161 to 241 post-vaccination. Whole-study results and caveats: In convalescent patients, a median approximately 86% of post-vaccine SARS-CoV-2-reactive clones appeared only after vaccination.

Noted time point: late sampling 161 to 241 days after vaccination in a few convalescent patients. TCRdb analysed the PCR reads with MiXCR anew, one entry per CDR3 protein. This table has about 36,000 distinct CDR3 sequences, around 33% appearing once. Of note for this clonotype: Its antigen is not identified.

There are 16 residues in the CDR3. The chain recombines TRBV21-1 with TRBJ2-1; the listed D gene, TRBD1, was not tested against the DNA. TRBV21-1 is assigned pseudogene status. Sequenced here: CD4+ T cells from blood, sampled about 7 months after SARS-CoV-2 vaccination. The source of this sequence is a human donor who had recovered from COVID-19. The CDR3 coding sequence is TGTGCCAGCAGCATCCCGGGACAGGGGGCGAGAAATGAGCAGTTCTTC. Encoded protein: CASSIPGQGARNEQFF.